A selection of T cell receptor beta chains follows, all from one sample in a study of cytotoxic CD8 clonotypes in ibrutinib-treated CLL. Method: immunoSEQ multiplex PCR; TCRdb's copy keeps in-frame clones and lacks some. The table has about 150,000 clones, about 80% seen once. The sequences come from PBMCs, collected after 24 months of ibrutinib treatment. These receptor sequences come from a human donor with chronic lymphocytic leukemia. Each CDR3 is given with its conserved first and last residue. Each record gives: clone size, D gene, V gene, J gene, CDR3 DNA, CDR3 protein. A D gene is named only where the DNA matches it firmly. A clone size is listed for some rows: how often the clone was seen (once, few, many), or a class if it is expanded.

>.|TRBD2|TRBV7-2|TRBJ2-5
TGTGCCAGCAGCTTACTCGGGAGGACGGAGGAGACCCAGTACTTC
CASSLLGRTEETQYF
>.|TRBD1|TRBV11-3|TRBJ2-4
TGTGCCAGCAGCCCAGGGGGTAGCAGCAAAAACATTCAGTACTTC
CASSPGGSSKNIQYF
>.|.|TRBV4-1|TRBJ2-2
TGCGCCAGCAGCCAAGATCGGCGCGGGGCGCGTACCGGGGAGCTGTTTTTT
CASSQDRRGARTGELFF
>.|TRBD1|TRBV7-2|TRBJ1-2
TGTGCCAGCAGCCCTACAGGGGGGTGGATGGGCTACACCTTC
CASSPTGGWMGYTF
>.|TRBD1|TRBV7-2|TRBJ1-6
TGTGCCAGCAGCCCGGGACAGGGAGGTTCACCCCTCCACTTT
CASSPGQGGSPLHF
>once|TRBD2|TRBV7-9|TRBJ2-1
TGTGCCAGCAGCCTAGGACGGACTAGCGGACACAATGAGCAGTTCTTC
CASSLGRTSGHNEQFF
>.|TRBD1|TRBV7-2|TRBJ2-5
TGTGCCAGCAGCGCTGGACAGGGGGAGACCCAGTACTTC
CASSAGQGETQYF
>.|.|TRBV20-1|TRBJ1-2
TGCAGTGGAGGTACTAACTATGGCTACACCTTC
CSGGTNYGYTF
>.|.|TRBV5-5|TRBJ1-2
TGTGCCAGCAGCTTGGCGTATTGGGACTATGGCTACACCTTC
CASSLAYWDYGYTF
>.|.|TRBV6-5|TRBJ1-1
TGTGCCAGCAGTTCCGGACATCTACGAGCTTTCTTT
CASSSGHLRAFF
>.|TRBD1|TRBV27|TRBJ1-2
TGTGCCAGCAGGGGACAGGGTTGGGGCTACACCTTC
CASRGQGWGYTF
>.|TRBD1|TRBV5-6|TRBJ2-3
TGTGCCAGCACCAGGGGGAGCGCAGATACGCAGTATTTT
CASTRGSADTQYF
>.|.|TRBV18|TRBJ2-5
TGTGCCAGCTCCGACAGACACCAAGAGACCCAGTACTTC
CASSDRHQETQYF
>.|.|TRBV27|TRBJ1-5
TGTGCCAGCAGTCTCAAAGGGGGCAATCAGCCCCAGCATTTT
CASSLKGGNQPQHF
>.|.|TRBV18|TRBJ2-5
TGTGCCAGCTCAGCCCTTCCCGGAGGGAAAGAGACCCAGTACTTC
CASSALPGGKETQYF
>.|.|TRBV6-5|TRBJ2-7
TGTGCCAGCAACCGAGGGGGACTCGAGCAGTACTTC
CASNRGGLEQYF
>.|.|TRBV6-6|TRBJ2-3
TGTGCCAGCAGCCCTACAGAGGATACGCAGTATTTT
CASSPTEDTQYF
>.|.|TRBV5-1|TRBJ2-4
TGCGCCAGCAGCCCGCCCGGGGGCTTAAACATTCAGTACTTC
CASSPPGGLNIQYF
>.|TRBD1|TRBV27|TRBJ1-5
TGTGCCAGCAGACTAGGACAGGGCCACAATCAGCCCCAGCATTTT
CASRLGQGHNQPQHF
>.|TRBD1|TRBV5-1|TRBJ2-7
TGCGCCAGCAGCTCGACGGCCATGGGGACAGTAACGTGGGAGCAGTACTTC
CASSSTAMGTVTWEQYF
>.|.|TRBV19|TRBJ1-6
TGTGCCAGTAGTGAGGGTGGGAATTCACCCCTCCACTTT
CASSEGGNSPLHF
>once|.|TRBV18|TRBJ2-3
TGTGCCAGCTCACTACCCTCGGGCTGGGGCACAGATACGCAGTATTTT
CASSLPSGWGTDTQYF
>.|TRBD1|TRBV5-6|TRBJ2-3
TGTGCCAGCAGTCGTCGAACCGGGACAGGGGTAGATACGCAGTATTTT
CASSRRTGTGVDTQYF
>many|TRBD1|TRBV4-2|TRBJ2-5
TGTGCCAGCAGCAGCGGGACAGGGAGAGGGGAGACCCAGTACTTC
CASSSGTGRGETQYF
>few|.|TRBV9|TRBJ1-1
TGTGCCAGCAGCGTAGGGGGGACCGCCGGGGGCACTGAAGCTTTCTTT
CASSVGGTAGGTEAFF
>.|TRBD2|TRBV4-1|TRBJ2-7
TGCGCCAGCAGCCCCCAGGTACCTAGCGGGGCTTTCTCCTACGAGCAGTACTTC
CASSPQVPSGAFSYEQYF
>once|TRBD2|TRBV28|TRBJ2-1
TGTGCCAGCGGAAGCGGGGGGTTTTCCAATGAGCAGTTCTTC
CASGSGGFSNEQFF
>.|.|TRBV5-1|TRBJ1-4
TGCGCCAGCAGCTTGGGGCAGGGGAGTGAAAAACTGTTTTTT
CASSLGQGSEKLFF
>.|TRBD2|TRBV11-3|TRBJ2-1
TGTGCCAGCAGCCCTGGGACTAGCGGGGCGAGCTCCTACAATGAGCAGTTCTTC
CASSPGTSGASSYNEQFF
>.|.|TRBV5-1|TRBJ1-6
TGCGCCAGCAGCATCGGGGATAGCTCCTATAATTCACCCCTCCACTTT
CASSIGDSSYNSPLHF
>few|.|TRBV7-9|TRBJ1-1
TGTGCCAGCAGCTTAGCAGGGGCCACTGAAGCTTTCTTT
CASSLAGATEAFF
>.|.|TRBV18|TRBJ1-5
TGTGCCAGCTCAAACGGGGGCAATCAGCCCCAGCATTTT
CASSNGGNQPQHF
>.|TRBD2|TRBV18|TRBJ2-2
TGTGCCAGCTCACCACCGGGACTAGCGGGAGCCGGGGAGCTGTTTTTT
CASSPPGLAGAGELFF
>.|TRBD2|TRBV5-1|TRBJ2-7
TGCGCCAGCAGCTTGGCCAGGGAGGGGAAGCAGTACTTC
CASSLAREGKQYF
>.|TRBD1|TRBV28|TRBJ1-2
TGTGCCAGCAGTCCCCGGGACAGGGACGGCTACACCTTC
CASSPRDRDGYTF
>.|.|TRBV5-1|TRBJ2-7
TGCGCCAGCAGCTTGGGGGCCCCATCCTACGAGCAGTACTTC
CASSLGAPSYEQYF
>.|.|TRBV4-2|TRBJ2-5
TGTGCCAGCAGCCCCCCTCTCCAACGCAAAGAGACCCAGTACTTC
CASSPPLQRKETQYF
>.|.|TRBV7-3|TRBJ2-7
TGTGCCAGCAGCCCAGGGGGGGCAGCAGGATGGGGTGAGCAGTACTTC
CASSPGGAAGWGEQYF
>.|.|TRBV10-3|TRBJ2-3
TGTGCCATCAGTGAAACAGATACGCAGTATTTT
CAISETDTQYF
>.|TRBD1|TRBV2|TRBJ1-1
TGTGCCGCCCGGGACAGCCCTGAAGCTTTCTTT
CAARDSPEAFF
>medium-sized|.|TRBV15|TRBJ2-5
TGTGCCACCAGCAGAGACCGAACAGGTCCTGAGACCCAGTACTTC
CATSRDRTGPETQYF
>.|.|TRBV2|TRBJ2-5
TGTGCCAGCAGTGAACCCCAGGGATTCCAAGAGACCCAGTACTTC
CASSEPQGFQETQYF
>.|TRBD1|TRBV6-5|TRBJ2-7
TGTGCCAGCAGGGGTGGACAGGGATTTTTCTACGAGCAGTACTTC
CASRGGQGFFYEQYF
>.|.|TRBV11-2|TRBJ1-4
TGTGCCAGCAGAAACACAGGGTCGAGAGAAAAACTGTTTTTT
CASRNTGSREKLFF
>.|.|TRBV7-8|TRBJ1-2
TGTGCCAGCAGCTTATTATCGTACGCCGATGGGGGCTACACCTTC
CASSLLSYADGGYTF
>.|.|TRBV5-1|TRBJ2-2
TGCGCCAGCCACAAGGCCACAACCGGGGAGCTGTTTTTT
CASHKATTGELFF
>.|.|TRBV27|TRBJ2-2
TGTGCCAGCAGGATCCCTTCAGGGCTTGCGAACACCGGGGAGCTGTTTTTT
CASRIPSGLANTGELFF
>.|TRBD1|TRBV5-1|TRBJ1-4
TGCGCCAGCAGCGACCGGGACAGGGGACGTGAAAAACTGTTTTTT
CASSDRDRGREKLFF
>.|.|TRBV27|TRBJ2-3
TGTGCCAGCAGTTTGGTCCCCCCAGATACGCAGTATTTT
CASSLVPPDTQYF
>.|TRBD1|TRBV19|TRBJ2-1
TGTGCCAGTAGTCCGGGACAGGTAGGGGAGCAGTTCTTC
CASSPGQVGEQFF